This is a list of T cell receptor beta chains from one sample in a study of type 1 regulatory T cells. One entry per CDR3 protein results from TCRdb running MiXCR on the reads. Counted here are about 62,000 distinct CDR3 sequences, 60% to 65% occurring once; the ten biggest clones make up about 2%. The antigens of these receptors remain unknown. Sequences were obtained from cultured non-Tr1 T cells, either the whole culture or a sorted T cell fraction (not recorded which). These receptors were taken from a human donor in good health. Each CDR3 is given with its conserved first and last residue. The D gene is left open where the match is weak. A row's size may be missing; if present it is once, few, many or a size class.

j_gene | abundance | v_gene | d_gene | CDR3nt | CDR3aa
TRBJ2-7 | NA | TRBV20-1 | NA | TGCAGTGCTAGAGCCGGGCTTCCCTACGAGCAGTACTTC | CSARAGLPYEQYF
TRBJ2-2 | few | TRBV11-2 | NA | TGTGCCAGCAGCCCCTTTGCGGGCACCGGGGAGCTGTTTTTT | CASSPFAGTGELFF
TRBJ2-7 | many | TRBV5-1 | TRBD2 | TGCGCCAGCAGCCTGGGCCAAGCGGGAAGTTACGAGCAGTACTTC | CASSLGQAGSYEQYF
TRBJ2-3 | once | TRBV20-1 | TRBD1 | TGCAGTGCCCCCGAGGCCAGGGGGCGTTCGGATACGCAGTATTTT | CSAPEARGRSDTQYF
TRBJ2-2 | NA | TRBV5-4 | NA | TGTGCCAGCAGAATGGTGGACGGGAACCCCACCGGGGAGCTGTTTTTT | CASRMVDGNPTGELFF
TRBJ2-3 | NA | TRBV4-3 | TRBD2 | TGCGCCAGCAGCCCTTCTAGCGGGAGTACAGATACGCAGTATTTT | CASSPSSGSTDTQYF
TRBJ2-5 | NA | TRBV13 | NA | TGTGCCAGCAGCTTACGAGAGTTCGACGAGAAAGAGACCCAGTACTTC | CASSLREFDEKETQYF
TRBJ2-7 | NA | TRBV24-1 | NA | TGTGCCACCAGTGATGGCGGCGGCTACGAGCAGTACTTC | CATSDGGGYEQYF
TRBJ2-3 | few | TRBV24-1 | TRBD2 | TGTGCCACCTCTAACGAAGCGGGAGAAGGAGATACGCAGTATTTT | CATSNEAGEGDTQYF
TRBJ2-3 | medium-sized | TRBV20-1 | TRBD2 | TGCAGTGCTAGAGATCCCAGCGGGAGCGCCGATACGCAGTATTTT | CSARDPSGSADTQYF
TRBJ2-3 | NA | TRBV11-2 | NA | TGTGCCAGCAGCTTGCAGGGGCGGACAGATACGCAGTATTTT | CASSLQGRTDTQYF
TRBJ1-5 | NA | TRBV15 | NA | TGTGCCACCAGCAGAGATCGCCTCGTGGATCAGCCCCAGCATTTT | CATSRDRLVDQPQHF
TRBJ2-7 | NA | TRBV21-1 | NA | TGTGCCAGCAGCAAAGGGGGACTTAACCACGAGCAGTACTTC | CASSKGGLNHEQYF
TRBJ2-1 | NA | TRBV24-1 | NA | TGTGCCACCAGTGATTTATCAGCGGCCTCCTACAATGAGCAGTTCTTC | CATSDLSAASYNEQFF
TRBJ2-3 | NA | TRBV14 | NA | TGTGCCAGCAGCCAACTTATCAGCACAGATACGCAGTATTTT | CASSQLISTDTQYF
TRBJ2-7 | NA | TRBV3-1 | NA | TGTGCCAGCAGCCAATATGGTCCGGACTACGAGCAGTACTTC | CASSQYGPDYEQYF
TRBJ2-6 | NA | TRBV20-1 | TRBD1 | TGCAGTGCCTACAGGGGGAGCCCCTCTGGGGCCAACGTCCTGACTTTC | CSAYRGSPSGANVLTF
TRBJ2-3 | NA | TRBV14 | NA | TGTGCCAGCAGCCAAGTCATCCGGACAGCGACAGATACGCAGTATTTT | CASSQVIRTATDTQYF
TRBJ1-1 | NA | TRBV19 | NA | TGTGCCACTAGGGAGGGAAAAGGAGCTTTCTTT | CATREGKGAFF
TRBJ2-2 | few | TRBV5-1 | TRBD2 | TGCGCCAGCAGCACCGGACTAGCGGGTGGGAACACCGGGGAGCTGTTTTTT | CASSTGLAGGNTGELFF
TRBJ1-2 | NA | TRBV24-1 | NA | TGTGCCACCAGTGATTCCGGGTATGGCTACACCTTC | CATSDSGYGYTF
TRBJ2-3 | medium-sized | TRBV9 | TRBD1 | TGTGCCAGCAGCAGCCGACAGGGGTCGACGCAGTATTTT | CASSSRQGSTQYF
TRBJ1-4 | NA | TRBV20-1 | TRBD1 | TGCAGTGTTCTGGACAGGTTCAATGAAAAACTGTTTTTT | CSVLDRFNEKLFF
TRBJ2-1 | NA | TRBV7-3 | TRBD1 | TGTGCCAGCAGCCCGTTCGGGACAGATTACAATGAGCAGTTCTTC | CASSPFGTDYNEQFF
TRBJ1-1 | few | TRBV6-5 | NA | TGTGCCAGCAGTTACTGGGATGGGGGCACTGAAGCTTTCTTT | CASSYWDGGTEAFF
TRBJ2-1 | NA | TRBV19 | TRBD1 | TGTGCCAGTAGTATCGAGACAGGGCTCGATGAGCAGTTCTTC | CASSIETGLDEQFF
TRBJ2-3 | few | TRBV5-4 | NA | TGTGCCAGCAGACTGGGGGGCACAGATACGCAGTATTTT | CASRLGGTDTQYF
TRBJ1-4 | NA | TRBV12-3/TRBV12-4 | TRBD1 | TGTGCCAGCAGTTCCGACAGGGGAAGGCCTAATGAAAAACTGTTTTTT | CASSSDRGRPNEKLFF
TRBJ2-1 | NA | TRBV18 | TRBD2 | TGTGCCAGCTCCCCCGCGAGGGCGGGAGCTTATGAGCAGTTCTTC | CASSPARAGAYEQFF
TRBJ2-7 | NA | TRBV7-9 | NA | TGTGCCAGCAGCTTAGAGGGTCAGGACGAGCAGTACTTC | CASSLEGQDEQYF
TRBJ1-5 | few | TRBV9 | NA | TGTGCCAGCAGCGAAGGGAGAGCTAGCAATCAGCCCCAGCATTTT | CASSEGRASNQPQHF
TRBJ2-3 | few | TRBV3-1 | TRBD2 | TGTGCCAGCAGCGATACTAGCGGATATGCAGATACGCAGTATTTT | CASSDTSGYADTQYF
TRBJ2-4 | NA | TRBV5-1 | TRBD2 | TGCGCCAGCAGCTCGGCCCTAGCGGGAGGTGGCATTCAGTACTTC | CASSSALAGGGIQYF
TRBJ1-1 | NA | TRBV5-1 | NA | TGCGCCAGCAGCTTGGTGGTGGGTGAAGCTTTCTTT | CASSLVVGEAFF
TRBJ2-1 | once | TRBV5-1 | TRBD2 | TGCGCCAGCAGCTCGCGAGCCGGGACTAGCGGGCGCTACAATGAGCAGTTCTTC | CASSSRAGTSGRYNEQFF
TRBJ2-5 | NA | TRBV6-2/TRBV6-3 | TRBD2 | TGTGCCAGCAGTCCCGGGACTAAAAACCAAGAGACCCAGTACTTC | CASSPGTKNQETQYF
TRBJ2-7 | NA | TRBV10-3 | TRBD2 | TGTGCCATCAGTGTCGGGAGCGGGAGTCCTTACGAGCAGTACTTC | CAISVGSGSPYEQYF
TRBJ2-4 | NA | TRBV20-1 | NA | TGCAGTGCTAGAGATTCGGGGCAAAGCATTCAGTACTTC | CSARDSGQSIQYF
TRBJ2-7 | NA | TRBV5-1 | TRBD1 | TGCGCCAGCAGCCCACGACAGGGGACGCCCTACGAGCAGTACTTC | CASSPRQGTPYEQYF
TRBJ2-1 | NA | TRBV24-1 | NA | TGTGCCACCAGTGACCCTGGAGGATGGGGGGATGAGCAGTTCTTC | CATSDPGGWGDEQFF
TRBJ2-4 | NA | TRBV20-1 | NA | TGCAGTGCTAGACTCAATACGGGATCTCTCCACATTCAGTACTTC | CSARLNTGSLHIQYF
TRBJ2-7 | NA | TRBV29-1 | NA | TGCAGCGTTGAATTGGCGGGCGTAATAAAGCGGGAGCAGTACTTC | CSVELAGVIKREQYF
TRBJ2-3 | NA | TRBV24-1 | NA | TGTGCCACCAGGGACGACACAGATACGCAGTATTTT | CATRDDTDTQYF
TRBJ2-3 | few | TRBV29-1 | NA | TGCAGCGCAGACCGGGGCGGGAGCACAGATACGCAGTATTTT | CSADRGGSTDTQYF
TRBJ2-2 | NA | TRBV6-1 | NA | TGTGCCAGCAGTGGATTAAGGGGTATTGGGAGTTCGAACACCGGGGAGCTGTTTTTT | CASSGLRGIGSSNTGELFF
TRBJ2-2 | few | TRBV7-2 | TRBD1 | TGTGCCAGCAGCCGCACAGGGGCGAACACCGGGGAGTTGTTTTTT | CASSRTGANTGELFF
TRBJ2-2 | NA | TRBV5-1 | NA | TGCGCCAGCAGCTTGACTGGACAACTCACCGGGGAGCTGTTTTTT | CASSLTGQLTGELFF
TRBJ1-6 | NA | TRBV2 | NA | TGTGCCAGCAGTGAAGCGCGGGCAGGGAGCTCCTATAATTCACCCCTCCACTTT | CASSEARAGSSYNSPLHF
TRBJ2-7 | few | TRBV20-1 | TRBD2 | TGCAGTGCTAGATCAAGGACTAGCGGGAGAGCCGACGAGCAGTACTTC | CSARSRTSGRADEQYF
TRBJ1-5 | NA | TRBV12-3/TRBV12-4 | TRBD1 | TGTGCCAGCAGTTTAGCGGGGTCCGGGACAGGGTATTCTGGCAGTTCTCAGCCCCAGCATTTT | CASSLAGSGTGYSGSSQPQHF